The 14 T cell receptor beta chains below were found in one sample sequenced in a study of PD-1 blockade in classical Hodgkin lymphoma. Repertoires were generated with immunoSEQ multiplex PCR, while TCRdb's copy carries only in-frame clones and drops some. The sample comprises more than 40,000 clones, approximately 91% of which are singletons, and roughly a tenth rests with the top ten. Relapses following autologous stem cell transplantation were seen in all patients, with brentuximab vedotin exposure varying. The sequencing used peripheral blood mononuclear cells (PBMCs), collected at baseline. Every receptor here comes from a human donor with classical Hodgkin lymphoma.

The genes are TRBV7-3 and TRBJ1-1; D is undetermined. The germline V gene has CDR1 SGHTA and CDR2 FQGTGA. The CDR3 contains 16 residues. The V end lost 0 bases, the J end lost 5 bases, and 16 bases lay between the germline ends. The CDR3: CASSLTGPVLGTEAFF. The DNA for the CDR3 is TGTGCCAGCAGCTTAACGGGCCCTGTCTTGGGTACTGAAGCTTTCTTT.

The chain couples TRBV7-2 to TRBJ2-3, with D possibly being TRBD1 (6 bases). The CDR3 contains 15 residues. Trimming cost V 2 bases and J 1 base, with 10 bases left between them. Per the germline V gene, CDR1 is SGHTA and CDR2 is FQGNSA. The CDR3 here is CASSLQGTRTDTQYF. The CDR3 nucleotides are TGTGCCAGCAGCTTACAAGGGACACGCACAGATACGCAGTATTTT. Combining the CDR3 with reference TRBV7-2 and TRBJ2-3 gives the whole variable domain GAGVSQSPSNKVTEKGKDVELRCDPISGHTALYWYRQSLGQGLEFLIYFQGNSAPDKSGLPSDRFSAERTGGSVSTLTIQRTQQEDSAVYLCASSLQGTRTDTQYFGPGTRLTVL.

This chain uses TRBV11-1 with TRBJ2-7, with unresolved D. This CDR3 is 14 amino acids long. The germline CDR1 and CDR2 sequences are SGHAT and FQDESV (reference sequence). Between the trimmed V and J ends, which lost 5 bases and 2 bases, there was a span of 13 bases. CDR3 coding DNA: TGTGCCAGCAGCCCTCGCGGCAGGCCCTACGAGCAGTACTTC. Translating gives CASSPRGRPYEQYF.

The rearrangement uses TRBV5-1 and TRBJ2-1, with a possible D match to TRBD1 (6 bases). The CDR3 loop spans 13 amino acids. CDR1 and CDR2 from the germline V gene are SGHRS and YFSETQ. V shed 4 bases and J shed 6 bases, with 11 bases lying between them. This chain's CDR3 is CASSRPQGNEQFF. The CDR3 DNA reads as TGCGCCAGCAGCCGGCCACAGGGCAATGAGCAGTTCTTC. Variable domain in full (rest from reference TRBV5-1 and TRBJ2-1): KAGVTQTPRYLIKTRGQQVTLSCSPISGHRSVSWYQQTPGQGLQFLFEYFSETQRNKGNFPGRFSGRQFSNSRSEMNVSTLELGDSALYLCASSRPQGNEQFFGPGTRLTVL.

The genes are TRBV29-1 and TRBJ2-1; 8 bases line up with TRBD1. Losses at the gene ends were 7 bases for V and 8 bases for J; bases not matched to a gene: 7. The CDR3 has 12 residues. Germline V gene lookup returns CDR1 SQVTM and CDR2 ANQGSEA. This chain's CDR3 is CSGGQGRDEQFF. CDR3 DNA sequence: TGCAGCGGTGGACAGGGTCGTGATGAGCAGTTCTTC.

CDR3 sequence (DNA): TGCGCCAGCAGCCAAGAGCCGCGCGTGGTTGGCTACACCTTC. This codes for CASSQEPRVVGYTF. This sequence joins TRBV4-3 and TRBJ1-2, with D hard to call. V was clipped by 0 bases and J by 7 bases, with 12 bases between them. The CDR3 contains 14 residues. Germline CDR1 LGHNA, CDR2 YSLEER.

The chain combines TRBV10-3 with TRBJ2-3; 8 positions agree with TRBD1. This CDR3 has 15 amino acids. Germline CDR1 and CDR2: ENHRY and SYGVKD. The J segment lost 1 base and the V segment lost 4 bases, leaving 4 bases of the junction unmatched. CDR3 sequence reads: CAISAGGAGTDTQYF. The CDR3 DNA is TGTGCCATCAGTGCAGGGGGCGCGGGCACAGATACGCAGTATTTT.

The rearrangement links TRBV4-1 to TRBJ2-7, with 8 bases fitting TRBD2. Germline lookup yields CDR1 MGHRA and CDR2 YSYEKL. The CDR3 totals 17 residues. V was pared by 3 bases and J by 4 bases, with 14 bases of the junction left unmatched. This CDR3 reads CASSHPTGGSGRYEQYF. In DNA, the CDR3 is TGCGCCAGCAGCCACCCGACGGGAGGGAGCGGGAGATACGAGCAGTACTTC.

In nucleotides, the CDR3 is TGTGCCAGCAGCTTAAGCTTGAGCGGTAGTGAAAAACTGTTTTTT. This sequence encodes CASSLSLSGSEKLFF. The V call is TRBV7-9, the J call TRBJ1-4; D gene ambiguous. The length of the CDR3 is 15 residues. The germline V gene has CDR1 SEHNR and CDR2 FQNEAQ (reference sequence). Between the trimmed V and J ends, which lost 2 bases and 7 bases, there was a span of 14 bases.

The chain's CDR3 is CASSVRGQETQYF. CDR3 bases: TGTGCCAGCAGTGTCAGGGGTCAAGAGACCCAGTACTTC. The chain couples TRBV2 to TRBJ2-5; D might be TRBD1 (6 bases). Germline V gene sequence: CDR1 SNHLY, CDR2 FYNNEI. Trimming left V 4 bases short and J 2 bases short, with 8 bases between. The CDR3 is 13 residues long.

The CDR3 protein is CASSAGGSDEQYF. CDR3 DNA sequence: TGTGCCAGCAGCGCCGGAGGTTCGGACGAGCAGTACTTC. The genes are TRBV9 and TRBJ2-7; perhaps TRBD2 as D (5 bases). Per the germline V gene, CDR1 is SGDLS and CDR2 is YYNGEE. This CDR3 region has 13 residues. V was cut by 3 bases and J by 5 bases, with 12 bases left in between.

The chain employs TRBV7-3 and TRBJ1-1, with 9 bases that match TRBD1. Trimming removed 3 bases from V and 4 bases from J; junction bases left unmatched: 6. The length of the CDR3 is 15 residues. Germline CDR1 and CDR2: SGHTA and FQGTGA. The CDR3 DNA reads as TGTGCCAGCAGCTTGAGCGGGACAGGGAGCACTGAAGCTTTCTTT. It encodes CASSLSGTGSTEAFF.

The J gene is TRBJ1-2, the V gene TRBV2; no definite D call. CDR1 is SNHLY, CDR2 FYNNEI, per germline. There are 13 residues in the CDR3. The V end lost 2 bases, the J end lost 7 bases, and 11 bases lay between the germline ends. The CDR3 here is CASSESIGFGYTF. The CDR3 nucleotides are TGTGCCAGCAGTGAATCTATAGGGTTTGGCTACACCTTC.

This sequence joins TRBV2 and TRBJ2-2; D is ambiguous. The CDR3 consists of 15 residues. V lost 7 bases and J lost 0, with 12 bases in between. The V gene's germline CDR1 is SNHLY and CDR2 FYNNEI. In DNA, the CDR3 is TGTGCCAGCATGAGTGGACGGACGAACACCGGGGAGCTGTTTTTT. This codes for CASMSGRTNTGELFF.